This TCR beta chain was recorded in a study of blood T cell repertoires in COVID-19. Turning to the study itself: Samples taken during acute and convalescent COVID-19 were collected in the United States, Italy and Spain.

Germline lookup yields CDR1 SGHVS and CDR2 FNYEAQ. V shed 1 base and J 7 bases; nucleotides not matched to a gene: 7. This CDR3 has 16 residues. The method was immunoSEQ multiplex PCR; TCRdb's version includes in-frame clones alone and lacks a portion of them. The data contain 250,000 or so clones, approximately 83% of them singletons. The age range of participants was about 18 to 89 years, with residence in around 22 US areas. Cohort allocation depended upon clinical history that participants reported. The source material was PBMCs or T cells enriched from blood (not recorded which). The TCR originated in a man aged 45-60 years who had recovered from COVID-19. This chain connects TRBV7-6 to TRBJ1-6, with 7 nucleotides matching TRBD1. The CDR3 DNA reads as TGTGCCAGCAGCTTAGTATTAGGGACAGACAATTCACCCCTCCACTTT. This sequence encodes CASSLVLGTDNSPLHF. The complete variable domain, with remaining parts taken from reference TRBV7-6 and TRBJ1-6, reads GAGVSQSPRYKVTKRGQDVALRCDPISGHVSLYWYRQALGQGPEFLTYFNYEAQQDKSGLPNDRFSAERPEGSISTLTIQRTEQRDSAMYRCASSLVLGTDNSPLHFGNGTRLTVT.